These 24 T cell receptor beta chains were sequenced from one sample in a study of early T cells in non-severe SARS-CoV-2 infection. TCRdb recomputed calls from the 5' RACE reads with MiXCR, one row per CDR3 protein. The sample records 80,000 to 95,000 distinct CDR3 sequences, 13% to 15% being singletons. The sequenced sample was whole blood. The receptors shown here come from an adult who was a healthcare worker with PCR-confirmed SARS-CoV-2 infection or an uninfected control (not recorded which).

This clonotype was recorded a few times. In nucleotides, the CDR3 is TGTGCCAGCAGCTTAGTTGGGGACAGCTCCTACGAGCAGTACTTC. The encoded protein is CASSLVGDSSYEQYF. This chain joins TRBV7-6 and TRBJ2-7; TRBD1 agrees at 7 bases. Losses at the gene ends were 1 base for V and 0 bases for J; bases not matched to a gene: 3. CDR3 length equals 15 residues. CDR1 and CDR2 (germline): SGHVS, FNYEAQ.

The rearrangement joins TRBV6-1 to TRBJ2-7; D remains ambiguous. The CDR3 is made up of 13 amino acids. Germline V gives CDR1 MNHNS, CDR2 SASEGT. V lost 3 bases and J lost 5, with 11 bases in between. The CDR3 coding sequence is TGTGCCAGCAGTGAGCAGATTTGGAACGAGCAGTACTTC. Translated, it gives CASSEQIWNEQYF.

This clonotype was seen a handful of times. V gene TRBV3-1 combines with J gene TRBJ1-5; D call uncertain. The V and J ends lost 1 base and 2 bases respectively, with 9 bases between them. Germline-derived CDR1 and CDR2 are LGHDT and YNNKEL (reference sequence). The CDR3 consists of 15 residues. CDR3 DNA sequence: TGTGCCAGCAGCCAAGGGAGGGTTGGCAATCAGCCCCAGCATTTT. Translating gives CASSQGRVGNQPQHF.

This clonotype turned up a few times. The rearrangement joins TRBV6-5 to TRBJ1-1; maybe TRBD1 (5 bases). The CDR3 runs 15 residues. Per the germline V gene, CDR1 is MNHEY and CDR2 is SVGAGI. The V end lost 6 bases, the J end lost 7 bases, and 21 bases lay between the germline ends. The CDR3 protein is CASSPSDFGASEAFF. In DNA, the CDR3 is TGTGCCAGCAGCCCATCCGATTTTGGGGCTAGTGAAGCTTTCTTT.

This clonotype was detected only a few times. The chain links TRBV20-1 to TRBJ1-1; D is unresolved. Trimming removed 2 bases at V and 0 bases at J, with 34 bases between. CDR1 and CDR2 from the germline V gene are DFQATT and SNEGSKA (reference sequence). The CDR3 is 22 residues long. The chain's CDR3 is CSARQPPRVLSSGPPMNTEAFF. The CDR3 coding sequence is TGCAGTGCTAGACAACCCCCCCGGGTTTTAAGTTCAGGCCCCCCAATGAACACTGAAGCTTTCTTT.

This clonotype was seen a handful of times. V is TRBV13 and J is TRBJ2-7; D is perhaps TRBD1 or TRBD2 (5 bases each). Trimming took off 0 bases at V and 1 base at J, with 16 bases between the two ends. CDR1 and CDR2 (germline): PRHDT, FYEKMQ (reference sequence). The CDR3 has 17 residues. CDR3 residues: CASSLGSRAEGSYEQYF. DNA of the CDR3: TGTGCCAGCAGCTTAGGATCCAGGGCCGAGGGATCCTACGAGCAGTACTTC.

This clonotype was detected many times. J is TRBJ2-1 and V is TRBV20-1; D may be TRBD2 (6 bases). Germline V gives CDR1 DFQATT, CDR2 SNEGSKA (reference sequence). V was trimmed by 0 bases and J by 3 bases, leaving 12 bases between them. The CDR3 is 15 residues long. The CDR3 DNA reads TGCAGTGCTAGAGACTTAGCGGTCTTCTACAATGAGCAGTTCTTC. It translates to CSARDLAVFYNEQFF.

The chain combines TRBV28 with TRBJ2-7; D not resolved. The CDR3 totals 12 residues. The germline V gene encodes CDR1 MDHEN and CDR2 SYDVKM. Trimming cost V 6 bases and J 6 bases, with 12 bases left between them. CDR3: CASSQNSFEQYF. CDR3 nucleotide sequence: TGTGCCAGCAGCCAAAATTCGTTCGAGCAGTACTTC.

This clonotype has just a few counts. The chain employs TRBV7-8 and TRBJ1-6; TRBD1 matches at 10 bases. Germline CDR1 and CDR2: SGHVS and FQNEAQ. V dropped 3 bases and J dropped 7; count of bases not matched to a gene: 3. This CDR3 comprises 15 residues. CDR3 coding DNA: TGTGCCAGCAGCTTTGGGACAGGGGTCAATTCACCCCTCCACTTT. This sequence encodes CASSFGTGVNSPLHF. The full variable domain, in which reference TRBV7-8 and TRBJ1-6 provide the parts outside the CDR3, is GAGVSQSPRYKVAKRGQDVALRCDPISGHVSLFWYQQALGQGPEFLTYFQNEAQLDKSGLPSDRFFAERPEGSVSTLKIQRTQQEDSAVYLCASSFGTGVNSPLHFGNGTRLTVT.

This clonotype showed up just a few times. CDR3 in DNA: TGTGCCAGCAGCCACAAGGGGACCCCCGGGGCCAAAAACATTCAGTACTTC. This translates into CASSHKGTPGAKNIQYF. The chain carries TRBV3-1 and TRBJ2-4; possibly TRBD1 or TRBD2 for D (5 bases each). Trimming shortened V by 3 bases and J by 1 base, and 16 bases separated the two germline ends. CDR3 length: 17 residues. Germline V gene lookup returns CDR1 LGHDT and CDR2 YNNKEL (reference sequence).

The V call is TRBV12-3 or TRBV12-4, the J call TRBJ1-6; maybe TRBD1 (6 bases). Trimming left V 5 bases short and J 7 bases short, with 12 bases between. CDR3 length equals 14 residues. The CDR3 nucleotides read TGTGCCAGCAGTCCCAGGGGCAGCAATTCACCCCTCCACTTT. It codes for CASSPRGSNSPLHF.

This chain joins TRBV20-1 and TRBJ1-1, with 8 bases lining up with TRBD1. The CDR3 extends over 13 amino acids. V lost 6 bases, J lost 1 base, and 4 bases stayed unmatched. Germline CDR1 reads DFQATT; CDR2 reads SNEGSKA (reference sequence). The CDR3 DNA reads TGCAGTGCGTTTGGACAGGGGAACACTGAAGCTTTCTTT. Protein: CSAFGQGNTEAFF.

The J gene is TRBJ2-5, the V gene TRBV11-2; D might be TRBD2 (5 bases). CDR1 and CDR2 from the germline V gene are SGHAT and FQNNGV. This CDR3 has 13 amino acids. Deletions cut 1 base from V and 7 bases from J, with 10 bases between. The CDR3 DNA sequence: TGTGCCAGCAGCTTAGGGGAGTCGGGGACCCAGTACTTC. This translates into CASSLGESGTQYF.

This clonotype was observed a few times. V is TRBV2 and J is TRBJ2-1, with TRBD2 matching 9 bases. The CDR3 consists of 15 residues. V lost 4 bases, J lost 3 bases, and 4 bases stayed unmatched. Germline assignment: CDR1 SNHLY and CDR2 FYNNEI. The CDR3 reads CASSALRGGYNEQFF. Here the CDR3 DNA reads TGTGCCAGCAGTGCTTTGCGGGGGGGCTACAATGAGCAGTTCTTC.

This chain connects TRBV2 to TRBJ2-1, with D unclear. From germline, CDR1 is SNHLY and CDR2 FYNNEI. Trimming removed 7 bases from V and 0 bases from J, with 16 bases in between. The CDR3 contains 16 residues. CDR3: CASKYGRGPSYNEQFF. The DNA for the CDR3 is TGTGCCAGCAAGTACGGGCGTGGCCCCTCCTACAATGAGCAGTTCTTC.

The sample holds a few counts of this clonotype. CDR3 region: CASSGQGARDEQFF. The DNA of the CDR3 is TGTGCCAGCAGTGGACAGGGGGCTCGAGATGAGCAGTTCTTC. The chain combines TRBV12-3 or TRBV12-4 with TRBJ2-1, with 11 bases lining up with TRBD1. The trim removed 5 bases at V and 8 bases at J, leaving 5 bases unmatched. CDR3 length: 14 residues.

This clonotype was picked up a small number of times. Written as DNA, the CDR3 is TGTGCCAGCAGCCCGAGGGCGGCGAATTCACCCCTCCACTTT. Residues: CASSPRAANSPLHF. The chain recombines TRBV5-6 with TRBJ1-6; D is unresolved. Trimming cost V 4 bases and J 7 bases, with 12 bases left between them. Germline V lookup: CDR1 SGHDT, CDR2 YYEEEE. The CDR3 spans 14 residues.

The V gene is TRBV7-2, the J gene TRBJ1-5; 7 bases line up with TRBD1. Trimming at V came to 4 bases and at J to 3 bases, leaving 6 bases not matched to a gene. Germline CDR1 SGHTA, CDR2 FQGNSA. This CDR3 has 15 amino acids. The CDR3 loop is CASSSGQAINQPQHF. CDR3 DNA sequence: TGTGCCAGCAGCTCAGGACAGGCGATCAATCAGCCCCAGCATTTT.

This clonotype occurred many times. CDR3: CASSPWGRLVRGTDTQYF. For the CDR3, the DNA is TGTGCCAGCAGCCCTTGGGGCAGGTTGGTTCGAGGCACAGATACGCAGTATTTT. The chain has TRBV7-8 and TRBJ2-3; tentatively, D is TRBD1 (5 bases). The CDR3 totals 18 residues. Trimming left V 5 bases short and J 1 base short, with 22 bases between. CDR1 and CDR2 from the germline V gene are SGHVS and FQNEAQ.

This clonotype was seen repeatedly, ten times or more. The chain couples TRBV18 to TRBJ1-3, with D maybe TRBD1 (6 bases). The CDR3 contains 14 residues. V dropped 7 bases and J dropped 0 bases, with 10 bases sitting between them. Germline loops: CDR1 KGHSH, CDR2 LQKENI. The CDR3 coding sequence is TGTGCCAGCTTCCGGGACAACTCTGGAAACACCATATATTTT. Its translation is CASFRDNSGNTIYF. Filled out from reference TRBV18 and TRBJ1-3, the complete variable domain reads NAGVMQNPRHLVRRRGQEARLRCSPMKGHSHVYWYRQLPEEGLKFMVYLQKENIIDESGMPKERFSAEFPKEGPSILRIQQVVRGDSAAYFCASFRDNSGNTIYFGEGSWLTVV.

The rearrangement links TRBV6-6 to TRBJ1-1; D call uncertain. Germline CDR1 MNHNY, CDR2 SVGAGI (reference sequence). The CDR3 covers 14 residues. V was cut by 8 bases and J by 5 bases, with 18 bases left in between. CDR3 DNA: TGTGCCAGCTGTGTAAGAGGAGGGCTTACTGAAGCTTTCTTT. Protein product: CASCVRGGLTEAFF.

This clonotype was seen a handful of times. The rearrangement joins TRBV2 to TRBJ2-7; 9 positions agree with TRBD1. The length of the CDR3 is 15 residues. Germline CDR1 and CDR2: SNHLY and FYNNEI. V dropped 6 bases and J dropped 0; count of bases not matched to a gene: 6. The CDR3 DNA reads TGTGCCAGCAGCGGGGGACAGGGTTCCTCCTACGAGCAGTACTTC. As protein: CASSGGQGSSYEQYF. Full variable domain (remainder filled in from reference TRBV2 and TRBJ2-7): EPEVTQTPSHQVTQMGQEVILRCVPISNHLYFYWYRQILGQKVEFLVSFYNNEISEKSEIFDDQFSVERPDGSNFTLKIRSTKLEDSAMYFCASSGGQGSSYEQYFGPGTRLTVT.

The chain employs TRBV7-6 and TRBJ2-2; no clear D gene. The CDR3 has 14 residues. Germline CDR1 reads SGHVS; CDR2 reads FNYEAQ. Trimming took off 1 base at V and 5 bases at J, with 8 bases between the two ends. CDR3 sequence (DNA): TGTGCCAGCAGCTTAGTTTCGCAGACCGGGGAGCTGTTTTTT. This sequence encodes CASSLVSQTGELFF.

In DNA form, the CDR3 reads TGTGCCAGCAATCGAGTGAACACTGAAGCTTTCTTT. This sequence encodes CASNRVNTEAFF. The chain carries TRBV2 and TRBJ1-1; D uncertain. Trimming left V 7 bases short and J 0 bases short, with 6 bases between. The CDR3 contains 12 residues. Germline assignment: CDR1 SNHLY and CDR2 FYNNEI.